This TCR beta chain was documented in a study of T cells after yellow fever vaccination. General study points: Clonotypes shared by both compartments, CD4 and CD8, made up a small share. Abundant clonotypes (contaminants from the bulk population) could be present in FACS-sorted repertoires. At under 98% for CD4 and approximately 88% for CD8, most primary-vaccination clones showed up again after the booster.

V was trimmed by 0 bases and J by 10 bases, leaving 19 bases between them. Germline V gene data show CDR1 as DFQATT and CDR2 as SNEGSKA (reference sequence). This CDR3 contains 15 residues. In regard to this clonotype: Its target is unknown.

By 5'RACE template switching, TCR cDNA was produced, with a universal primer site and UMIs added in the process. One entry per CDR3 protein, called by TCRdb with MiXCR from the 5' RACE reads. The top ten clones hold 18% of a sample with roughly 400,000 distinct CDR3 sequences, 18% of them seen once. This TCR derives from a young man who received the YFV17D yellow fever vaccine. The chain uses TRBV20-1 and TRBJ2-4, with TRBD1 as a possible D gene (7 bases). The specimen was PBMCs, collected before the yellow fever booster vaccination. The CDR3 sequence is CSARDPGGGGRIQYF. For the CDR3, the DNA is TGCAGTGCTAGAGATCCCGGAGGGGGCGGGCGGATTCAGTACTTC.